This T cell receptor beta chain was sequenced during a study of TIL therapy for anti-PD-1-resistant metastatic lung cancer. The immunoSEQ assay was v3. Sequencing was performed with immunoSEQ multiplex PCR; in TCRdb, only in-frame clones are kept and a portion is missing. The sample carries 30,000 to 45,000 clones, around 79% recorded once. The CDR3 sequence is 15 residues long. With 5 bases removed from V and 3 bases from J, the gap between germline ends came to 16 bases. Germline CDR1 and CDR2: MNHEY and SMNVEV (reference sequence). As to time point: pre-treatment sample, taken before nivolumab and TIL therapy.

Sequencing was performed on blood, taken at baseline. V gene TRBV27 combines with J gene TRBJ1-1; tentative D call: TRBD1 (6 bases). This sequence was found in a person aged 25-85 years with non-small cell lung cancer. The CDR3 coding sequence is TGTGCCAGCAGTCCCCACAGGGTGCGGGACACTGAAGCTTTCTTT. This gives the protein CASSPHRVRDTEAFF.